The clone carrying this T cell receptor beta chain was counted once. Trimming removed 2 bases from V and 3 bases from J, with 13 bases in between. Germline loops: CDR1 SGHNT, CDR2 YYREEE (reference sequence). This CDR3 contains 15 residues. The source of the sample is a study of blood T cell repertoires in COVID-19. The overall study: The United States, Italy and Spain were the sources of the acute and convalescent COVID-19 samples. From T cells, B-cell-depleted T cells, or PBMCs came the material, which was cDNA or gDNA.

In the source study's methods: Cell counts per sample came from amplifying reference gene primers. The repertoire was sequenced with immunoSEQ multiplex PCR; TCRdb's copy has only in-frame clones and lacks some. From that table come the V and J calls and clone size; the DNA was used to work out D and trimming. The sample has approximately 150,000 clones, over 80% seen once. Sequenced sample: peripheral blood. This sequence was found in a human donor in a cohort sampled during active COVID-19. The V gene is TRBV5-4, the J gene TRBJ2-3; D gene ambiguous. CDR3 sequence: CASSLDSSGTDTQYF. The CDR3 DNA is TGTGCCAGCAGCTTAGACTCAAGTGGGACAGATACGCAGTATTTT. Drawing the rest from reference TRBV5-4 and TRBJ2-3, the complete variable domain is ETGVTQSPTHLIKTRGQQVTLRCSSQSGHNTVSWYQQALGQGPQFIFQYYREEENGRGNFPPRFSGLQFPNYSSELNVNALELDDSALYLCASSLDSSGTDTQYFGPGTRLTVL.